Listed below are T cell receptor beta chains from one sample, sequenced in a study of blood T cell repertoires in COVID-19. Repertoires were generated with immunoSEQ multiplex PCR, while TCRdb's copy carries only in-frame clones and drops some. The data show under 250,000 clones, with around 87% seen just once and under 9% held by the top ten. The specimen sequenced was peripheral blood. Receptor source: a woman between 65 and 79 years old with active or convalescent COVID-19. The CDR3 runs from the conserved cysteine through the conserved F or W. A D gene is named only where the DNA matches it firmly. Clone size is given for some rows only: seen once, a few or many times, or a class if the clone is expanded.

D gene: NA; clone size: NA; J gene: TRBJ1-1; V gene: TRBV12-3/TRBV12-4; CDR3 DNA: TGTGCCAGTCGGCAAGGGGGGGGCACTGAAGCTTTCTTT; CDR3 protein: CASRQGGGTEAFF
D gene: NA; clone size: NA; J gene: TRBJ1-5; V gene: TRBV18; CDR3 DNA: TGTGCCAGCTCACCGGCGGGGAGCAATCAGCCCCAGCATTTT; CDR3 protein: CASSPAGSNQPQHF
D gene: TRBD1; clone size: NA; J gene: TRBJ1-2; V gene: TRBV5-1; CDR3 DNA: TGCGCCAGCAGGAAGCCGGGACAGGACTTGGATGGCTACACCTTC; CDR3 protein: CASRKPGQDLDGYTF
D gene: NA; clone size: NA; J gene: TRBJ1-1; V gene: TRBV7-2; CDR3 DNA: TGTGCCAGCAGCCCCGGGGGTGTGAACACTGAAGCTTTCTTT; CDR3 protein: CASSPGGVNTEAFF
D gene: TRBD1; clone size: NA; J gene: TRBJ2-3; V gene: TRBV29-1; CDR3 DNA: TGCAGCGTCGGGGGACAGGGGGCGATGGATACGCAGTATTTT; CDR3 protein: CSVGGQGAMDTQYF
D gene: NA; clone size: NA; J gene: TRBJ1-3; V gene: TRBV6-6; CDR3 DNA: TGTGCCAGCAGTTACGGGCAGGGTTCAGTAAACACCATATATTTT; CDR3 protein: CASSYGQGSVNTIYF
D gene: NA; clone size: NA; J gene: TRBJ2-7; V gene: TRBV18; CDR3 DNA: TGTGCCAGCTCACCACCCGCGACAGGCTACGAGCAGTACTTC; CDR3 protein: CASSPPATGYEQYF
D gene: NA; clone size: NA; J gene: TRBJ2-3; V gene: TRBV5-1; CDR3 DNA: TGCGCCAGCAGCTTGGTTGCCAGGACTAGCACAGATACGCAGTATTTT; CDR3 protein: CASSLVARTSTDTQYF
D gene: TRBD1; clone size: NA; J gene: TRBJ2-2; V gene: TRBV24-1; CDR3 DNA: TGTGCCACCAGTGACAGGACAGGAGGAGACGGGGAGCTGTTTTTT; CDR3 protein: CATSDRTGGDGELFF
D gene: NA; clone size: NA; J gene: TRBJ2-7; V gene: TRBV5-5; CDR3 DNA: TGTGCCAGCAGCTTATCCAGGGGAGTTACCTACGAGCAGTACTTC; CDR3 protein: CASSLSRGVTYEQYF
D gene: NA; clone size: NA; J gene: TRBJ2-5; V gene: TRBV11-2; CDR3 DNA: TGTGCCAGCAGCTTAGGCAGTAGGAGGCAAGAGACCCAGTACTTC; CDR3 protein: CASSLGSRRQETQYF
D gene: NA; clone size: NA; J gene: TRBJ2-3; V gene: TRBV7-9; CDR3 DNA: TGTGCCAGCAGCACCCTAACGGGTCTAGGAGGGCGGGATACGCAGTATTTT; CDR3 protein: CASSTLTGLGGRDTQYF
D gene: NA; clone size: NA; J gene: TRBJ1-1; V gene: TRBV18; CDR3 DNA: TGTGCCAGCTCACCTCGAGGGGGCACTGAAGCTTTCTTT; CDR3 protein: CASSPRGGTEAFF
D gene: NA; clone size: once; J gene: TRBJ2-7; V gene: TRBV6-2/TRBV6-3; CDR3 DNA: TGTGCCAGCAGTTCTGAGTCCTACGAGCAGTACTTC; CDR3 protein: CASSSESYEQYF
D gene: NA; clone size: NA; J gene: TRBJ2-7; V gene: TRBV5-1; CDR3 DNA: TGCGCCAGCAGCAATCCGGGAGCGAGTTACGAGCAGTACTTC; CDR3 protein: CASSNPGASYEQYF
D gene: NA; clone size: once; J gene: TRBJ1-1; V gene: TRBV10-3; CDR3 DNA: TGTGCCATCAAGGATACAGGGATGTGGGAGAACACTGAAGCTTTCTTT; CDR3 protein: CAIKDTGMWENTEAFF
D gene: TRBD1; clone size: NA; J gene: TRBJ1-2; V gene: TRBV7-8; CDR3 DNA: TGTGCCAGCAGCAGCCTCTTGACAGGGCCTGGCTACACCTTC; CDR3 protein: CASSSLLTGPGYTF
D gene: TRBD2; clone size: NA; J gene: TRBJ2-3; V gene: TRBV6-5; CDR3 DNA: TGTGCCAGCCGGCCTAGCGGGGGATATACGCAGTATTTT; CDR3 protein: CASRPSGGYTQYF
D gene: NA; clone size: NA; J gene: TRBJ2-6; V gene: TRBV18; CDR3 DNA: TGTGCCAGCTCACCACCGACTTCTGGGGCCAACGTCCTGACTTTC; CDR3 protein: CASSPPTSGANVLTF
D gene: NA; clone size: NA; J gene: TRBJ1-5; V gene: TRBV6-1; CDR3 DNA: TGTGCCAGCAGTGAATACGCAGGGGCTAATCAGCCCCAGCATTTT; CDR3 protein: CASSEYAGANQPQHF
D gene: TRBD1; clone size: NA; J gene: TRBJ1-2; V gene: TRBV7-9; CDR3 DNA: TGTGCCAGCAGCTTAGCCCGGGACAGGGGGACATATGGCTACACCTTC; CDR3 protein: CASSLARDRGTYGYTF
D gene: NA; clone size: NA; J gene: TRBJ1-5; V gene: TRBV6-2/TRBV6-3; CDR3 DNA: TGTGCCAGCAGCCCCAGGGTTAATCAGCCCCAGCATTTT; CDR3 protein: CASSPRVNQPQHF
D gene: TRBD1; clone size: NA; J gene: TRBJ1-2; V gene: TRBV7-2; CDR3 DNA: TGTGCCAGCAGCTTAAGGGGGGACAGGGTCTATGGCTACACCTTC; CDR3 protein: CASSLRGDRVYGYTF
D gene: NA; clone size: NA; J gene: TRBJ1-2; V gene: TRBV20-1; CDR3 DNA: TGCAGTCCGGGGGTCAATGGCTACACCTTC; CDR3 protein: CSPGVNGYTF
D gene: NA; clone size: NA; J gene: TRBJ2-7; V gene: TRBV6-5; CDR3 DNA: TGTGCCAGCAGCCTCGACGGTGGGCCATACGAGCAGTACTTC; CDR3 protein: CASSLDGGPYEQYF
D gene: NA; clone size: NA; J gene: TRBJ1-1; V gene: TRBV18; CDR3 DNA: TGTGCCAGCTCACCAAACTCACAGGCGTATGAAGCTTTCTTT; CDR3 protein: CASSPNSQAYEAFF
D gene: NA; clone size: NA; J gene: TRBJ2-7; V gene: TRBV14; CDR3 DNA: TGTGCCAGCAGCCACGACAGTCTATCCTACGAGCAGTACTTC; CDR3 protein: CASSHDSLSYEQYF
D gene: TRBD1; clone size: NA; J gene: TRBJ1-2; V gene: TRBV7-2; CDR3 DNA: TGTGCCAGCAGCCAAACAGGGGTGGCGGGTATTAATGGCTACACCTTC; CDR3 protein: CASSQTGVAGINGYTF
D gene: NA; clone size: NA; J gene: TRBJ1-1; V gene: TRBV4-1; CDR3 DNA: TGCGCCAGCAGCTACACCGTGAACACTGAAGCTTTCTTT; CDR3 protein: CASSYTVNTEAFF
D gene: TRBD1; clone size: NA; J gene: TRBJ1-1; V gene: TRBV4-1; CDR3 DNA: TGCGCCAGCAGCCCCTCGGACAGGGGCACTGAAGCTTTCTTT; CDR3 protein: CASSPSDRGTEAFF
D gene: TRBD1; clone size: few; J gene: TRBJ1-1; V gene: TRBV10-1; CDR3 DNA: TGCGCCAGCAGTGAAGGGCAGGGGGCAACTGAAGCTTTCTTT; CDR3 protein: CASSEGQGATEAFF
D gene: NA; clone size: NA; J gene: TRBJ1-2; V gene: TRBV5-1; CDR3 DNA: TGCGCCAGCAGCAGGGAGGGGACGCGGTATGGCTACACCTTC; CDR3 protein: CASSREGTRYGYTF
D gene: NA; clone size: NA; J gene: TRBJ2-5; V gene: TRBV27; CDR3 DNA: TGTGCCAGCAGTTCCCCAGGGGCCGAGACCCAGTACTTC; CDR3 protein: CASSSPGAETQYF
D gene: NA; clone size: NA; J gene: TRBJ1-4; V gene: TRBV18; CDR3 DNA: TGTGCCAGCTCTCGGTTAGGGGCAGGCCTATCAACTAATGAAAAACTGTTTTTT; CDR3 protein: CASSRLGAGLSTNEKLFF
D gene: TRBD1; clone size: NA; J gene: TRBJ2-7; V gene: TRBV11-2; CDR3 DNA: TGTGCCAGCAGCTTAGTAGGGGACAGTTACGAGCAGTACTTC; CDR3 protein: CASSLVGDSYEQYF
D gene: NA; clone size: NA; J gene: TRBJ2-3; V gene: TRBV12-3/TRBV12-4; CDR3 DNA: TGTGCCAGCAGTTTAGTAGAAGTTGATACGCAGTATTTT; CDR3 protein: CASSLVEVDTQYF
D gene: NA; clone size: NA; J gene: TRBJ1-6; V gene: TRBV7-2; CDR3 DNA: TGTGCCAGCAGCCCAACAGGGCGACCCCTCCACTTT; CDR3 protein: CASSPTGRPLHF
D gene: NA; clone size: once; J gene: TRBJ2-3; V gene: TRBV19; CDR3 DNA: TGTGCCAGTAGTACCTACTCGTGGGATACGCAGTATTTT; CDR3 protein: CASSTYSWDTQYF
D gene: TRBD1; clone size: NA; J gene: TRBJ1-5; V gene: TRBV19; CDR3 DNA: TGTGCCAGTAGTATTTCGGTAGGGGGCATTCAGCCCCAGCATTTT; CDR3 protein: CASSISVGGIQPQHF
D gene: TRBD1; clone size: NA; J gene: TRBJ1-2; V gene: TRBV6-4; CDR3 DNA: TGTGCCAGCAGTGCCTCGACCGGGACAGACAATTATGGCTACACCTTC; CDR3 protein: CASSASTGTDNYGYTF
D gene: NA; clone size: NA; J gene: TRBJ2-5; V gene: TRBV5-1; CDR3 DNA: TGCGCCTCTGCCAGGTCGAGGGTTGAGACCCAGTACTTC; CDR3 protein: CASARSRVETQYF
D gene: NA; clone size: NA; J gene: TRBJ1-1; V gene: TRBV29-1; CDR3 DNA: TGCAGCGTTGAAAGGGTGTCAGGGTGGACTGAAGCTTTCTTT; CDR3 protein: CSVERVSGWTEAFF
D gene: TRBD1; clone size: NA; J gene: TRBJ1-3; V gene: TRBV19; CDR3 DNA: TGTGCCAGTAGCGCCGGGACAGGGATGGGTACTGGAAACACCATATATTTT; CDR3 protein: CASSAGTGMGTGNTIYF
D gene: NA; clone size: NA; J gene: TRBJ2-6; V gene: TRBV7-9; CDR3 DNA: TGTGCCAGCAGCTTAGTGTCAGGGCAAGCTGGGGCCAACGTCCTGACTTTC; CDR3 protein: CASSLVSGQAGANVLTF
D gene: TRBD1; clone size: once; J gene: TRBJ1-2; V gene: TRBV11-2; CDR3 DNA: TGTGCCAGCAGCTTAGGAGGGGACAGGGCGTATGGCTACACCTTC; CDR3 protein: CASSLGGDRAYGYTF
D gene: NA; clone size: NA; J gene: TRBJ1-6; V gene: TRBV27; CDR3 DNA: TGTGCCAGCAGTTTAGCCGGGAAAAATTCACCCCTCCACTTT; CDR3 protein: CASSLAGKNSPLHF
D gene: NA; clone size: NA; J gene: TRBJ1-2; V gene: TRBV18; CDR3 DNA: TGTGCCAGCTCACCAAGGAGGGATAGTGGCTACACCTTC; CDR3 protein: CASSPRRDSGYTF
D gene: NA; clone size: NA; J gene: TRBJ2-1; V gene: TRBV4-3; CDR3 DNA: TGCGCCAGCAGCCAAGACAGGGAATCCTACAATGAGCAGTTCTTC; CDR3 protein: CASSQDRESYNEQFF
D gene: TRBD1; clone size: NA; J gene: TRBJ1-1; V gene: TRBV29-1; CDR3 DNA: TGCAGCGTTCAAAAACAGGGGCGAGCTTTCTTT; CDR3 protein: CSVQKQGRAFF
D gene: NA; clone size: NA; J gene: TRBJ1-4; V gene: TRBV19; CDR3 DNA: TGTGCCAGTAGTATTGATACGACTACTGAAAAACTGTTTTTT; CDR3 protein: CASSIDTTTEKLFF
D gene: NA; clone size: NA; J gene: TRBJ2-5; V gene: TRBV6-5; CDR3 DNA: TGTGCCAGCAGTAAAACTCCAGGGGCGGACGAGACCCAGTACTTC; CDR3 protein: CASSKTPGADETQYF
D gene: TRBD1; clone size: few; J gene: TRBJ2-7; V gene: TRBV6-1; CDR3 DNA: TGTGCCAGCAGTGAGGGCCACAGGGGTCCCTACGAGCAGTACTTC; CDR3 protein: CASSEGHRGPYEQYF
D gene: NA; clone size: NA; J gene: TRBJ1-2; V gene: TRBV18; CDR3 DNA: TGTGCCAGCTCACCAGAGAGCAACTATGGCTACACCTTC; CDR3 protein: CASSPESNYGYTF